Listed here are 22 T cell receptor beta chains from one sample, sequenced in a study of post-analysis software for immune sequencing data. General study findings and limits: TRBV5-6, TRBV5-1 and TRBV20-1 were among a few TRBV segments more frequent in patients than controls.

Unique molecular identifiers had been added to the TCR beta cDNA libraries. In TCRdb, the PCR reads were re-called with MiXCR into one record per CDR3 protein. Among hundreds of thousands of distinct CDR3 sequences, roughly 27% were seen once, and the ten largest hold around 0.6%. No antigen is known for these receptors. Sample: blood. These receptors were obtained from a girl aged 5 to 17 with multiple sclerosis.

Comment on this clonotype: It may be a read error: a sequence one base away is much more abundant. The chain carries TRBV5-4 and TRBJ1-4; perhaps TRBD1 as D (6 bases). The CDR3 contains 15 residues. Germline V gives CDR1 SGHNT, CDR2 YYREEE (reference sequence). CDR3 sequence: CASSLGSGANEKRFF. CDR3 nucleotide sequence: TGTGCCAGCAGCTTGGGGTCGGGGGCTAATGAAAAACGGTTTTTT.

V and J are TRBV6-2 or TRBV6-3 and TRBJ2-3; the D gene is possibly TRBD1 (6 bases). This CDR3 has 16 amino acids. CDR1 and CDR2 from the germline V gene are MNHEY and SVGEGT. V lost 2 bases to trimming and J lost 4 bases, with 16 bases between them. CDR3 coding DNA: TGTGCCAGCAGTTACAGCAAACGGACAGCCTCAGATACGCAGTATTTT. Translation: CASSYSKRTASDTQYF.

This clonotype appeared a few times. J is TRBJ2-5 and V is TRBV11-2; perhaps TRBD2 as D (6 bases). The CDR3 is made up of 15 amino acids. Germline CDR1 SGHAT, CDR2 FQNNGV. V lost 5 bases and J lost 4, with 17 bases in between. CDR3 loop: CASSPSTSGLETQYF. The CDR3, as DNA: TGTGCCAGCAGCCCCTCGACTAGTGGGCTAGAGACCCAGTACTTC.

V gene TRBV10-3 combines with J gene TRBJ2-3; TRBD1 aligns across 8 bases. In germline, CDR1 is ENHRY, CDR2 SYGVKD. V dropped 9 bases and J dropped 4; count of bases not matched to a gene: 9. CDR3 length equals 14 residues. CDR3: CAITGGQGADTQYF. The CDR3 DNA is TGTGCCATTACGGGCGGACAGGGCGCAGATACGCAGTATTTT.

The genes are TRBV5-1 and TRBJ2-5; D gene ambiguous. Germline-derived CDR1 and CDR2 are SGHRS and YFSETQ. V was shortened by 0 bases and J by 4 bases, with 13 bases between the two germline ends. CDR3 length: 15 residues. The chain's CDR3 is CASSLVGSQLETQYF. The CDR3 nucleotides are TGCGCCAGCAGCTTGGTGGGGTCCCAGCTAGAGACCCAGTACTTC.

A note on this clonotype: At one end, the junction sequence differs from germline, possibly due to a read error. CDR3 coding DNA: TGCAACGTTGAAGCGGGGGGGCCGGACATTCGGTACTTC. Protein sequence: CNVEAGGPDIRYF. The chain joins TRBV29-1 to TRBJ2-7, with 10 bases identical to TRBD2. The CDR3 has 13 residues. Germline V gene lookup returns CDR1 SQVTM and CDR2 ANQGSEA.

V and J are TRBV6-1 and TRBJ2-7, with a weak D call TRBD1 (7 bases). Trimming shortened V by 4 bases and J by 0 bases, and 10 bases separated the two germline ends. Germline V gene lookup returns CDR1 MNHNS and CDR2 SASEGT. This CDR3 has 14 amino acids. The CDR3 sequence: CASSGGTASYEQYF. The CDR3 nucleotides read TGTGCCAGCAGTGGCGGGACAGCCTCCTACGAGCAGTACTTC.

The chain links TRBV29-1 to TRBJ2-3, with 7 nucleotides matching TRBD2. The CDR3 runs 13 residues. Trimming at V came to 4 bases and at J to 2 bases, leaving 3 bases not matched to a gene. Germline CDR1 and CDR2: SQVTM and ANQGSEA. The CDR3 is CSVGGRVTDTQYF. The CDR3 nucleotides are TGCAGCGTTGGTGGGAGGGTCACAGATACGCAGTATTTT.

This chain links TRBV5-1 with TRBJ2-4, with 12 bases lining up with TRBD2. With V trimmed by 4 bases and J by 0 bases, 8 bases remained unmatched. The CDR3 is 18 residues long. Germline V gene sequence: CDR1 SGHRS, CDR2 YFSETQ. CDR3 amino acids: CASSRPTSGSLAKNIQYF. The CDR3 nucleotides are TGCGCCAGCAGCCGTCCGACTAGCGGGAGTTTAGCCAAAAACATTCAGTACTTC.

The chain uses TRBV6-6 and TRBJ1-2, with D possibly matching TRBD1 (6 bases). In germline, CDR1 is MNHNY, CDR2 SVGAGI (reference sequence). The germline V and J ends were trimmed by 6 bases and 4 bases, with 12 bases remaining between them. The CDR3 has 13 residues. The chain's CDR3 is CASSQGRRYGYTF. CDR3 in DNA: TGTGCCAGCAGCCAGGGGCGACGCTATGGCTACACCTTC.

About this clonotype: The junction and the germline gene differ at one end; a read error may be behind it. The chain is built from TRBV9 and TRBJ1-5; D is unclear. The CDR3 covers 15 residues. Germline V lookup: CDR1 SGDLS, CDR2 YYNGEE. CDR3 sequence: CASSPLGSNNRPQHF. CDR3 coding DNA: TGTGCCAGCAGCCCTTTGGGCAGCAACAATCGGCCCCAGCATTTT.

This chain links TRBV2 with TRBJ2-1, with TRBD2 as a possible D gene (6 bases). CDR1 and CDR2 (germline): SNHLY, FYNNEI. This CDR3 region has 15 residues. The V end lost 6 bases, the J end lost 2 bases, and 14 bases lay between the germline ends. The CDR3 DNA is TGTGCCAGCAGCCCGTGGCGGGAAACCTACAATGAGCAGTTCTTC. As protein: CASSPWRETYNEQFF. The full variable domain, its missing parts supplied by reference TRBV2 and TRBJ2-1, is EPEVTQTPSHQVTQMGQEVILRCVPISNHLYFYWYRQILGQKVEFLVSFYNNEISEKSEIFDDQFSVERPDGSNFTLKIRSTKLEDSAMYFCASSPWRETYNEQFFGPGTRLTVL.

The chain is built from TRBV20-1 and TRBJ1-5; 10 bases match TRBD1. Trimming removed 5 bases from V and 4 bases from J; junction bases left unmatched: 5. Germline V lookup: CDR1 DFQATT, CDR2 SNEGSKA (reference sequence). CDR3 size: 14 residues. The CDR3: CSALRDRGNQPQHF. CDR3 in DNA: TGCAGTGCTTTGAGGGACAGGGGAAATCAGCCCCAGCATTTT.

This sequence joins TRBV6-1 and TRBJ1-1; a weak D match, TRBD1 (5 bases). The CDR3 is 15 amino acids. CDR1 MNHNS and CDR2 SASEGT come from the germline V gene. V lost 4 bases and J 1 base, leaving 13 bases between the germline ends. CDR3 region: CASSAWGPSNTEAFF. CDR3 nucleotides: TGTGCCAGCAGTGCCTGGGGCCCCTCGAACACTGAAGCTTTCTTT.

This clonotype was counted between two and nine times. V is TRBV5-1 and J is TRBJ1-1; D gene uncertain. Germline lookup yields CDR1 SGHRS and CDR2 YFSETQ. The CDR3 is 16 amino acids. Between the trimmed V and J ends, which lost 5 bases and 3 bases, there was a span of 20 bases. As DNA, the CDR3 is TGCGCCAGCAGTGTTGGCCGAGGGAATCCCCACACTGAAGCTTTCTTT. Protein sequence: CASSVGRGNPHTEAFF.

This clonotype was detected only a few times. V gene TRBV6-5 combines with J gene TRBJ1-2, with no clear D. The CDR3 consists of 13 residues. Germline V lookup: CDR1 MNHEY, CDR2 SVGAGI. V was trimmed by 0 bases and J by 9 bases, leaving 11 bases between them. The CDR3 DNA reads as TGTGCCAGCAGTTACTCCGGGTCATATAGCTACACCTTC. Translated, it gives CASSYSGSYSYTF.

V and J are TRBV15 and TRBJ1-4; no clear D gene. Per the germline V gene, CDR1 is LNHNV and CDR2 is YYDKDF (reference sequence). Trimming cost V 0 bases and J 7 bases, with 12 bases left between them. This CDR3 is 15 amino acids long. The CDR3 region has the DNA TGTGCCACCAGCAGAGACCTTGGGGTACCTGAAAAACTGTTTTTT. Protein: CATSRDLGVPEKLFF.

This clonotype has only a few counts. J is TRBJ1-1 and V is TRBV7-8, with TRBD1 identical over 7 bases. J was trimmed by 3 bases and V by 5 bases; bases with no gene match: 15. CDR1 is SGHVS and CDR2 is FQNEAQ in the germline V gene. The CDR3 consists of 17 residues. The CDR3 region is CASSPLPGQLRDTEAFF. The CDR3 DNA reads TGTGCCAGCAGCCCCTTACCGGGACAGCTTCGGGACACTGAAGCTTTCTTT.

There are a few counts of this clonotype. The chain couples TRBV29-1 to TRBJ2-1; a weak D match, TRBD2 (7 bases). The CDR3 length is 14 residues. Deletions cut 6 bases from V and 7 bases from J, with 19 bases between. In germline, CDR1 is SQVTM, CDR2 ANQGSEA. The CDR3 is CSVGRQGIGNEQFF. In DNA, the CDR3 is TGCAGCGTCGGGAGGCAGGGGATCGGGAATGAGCAGTTCTTC.

The chain links TRBV14 to TRBJ2-4, with D tentatively TRBD2 (5 bases). CDR3 length: 13 amino acids. Trimming took 5 bases from V and 7 from J, leaving 12 bases between them. Looked up from germline, CDR1 is SGHDN and CDR2 is FVKESK. The CDR3 reads CASSTGPGNIQYF. The DNA of the CDR3 is TGTGCCAGCAGCACCGGGCCGGGGAACATTCAGTACTTC.

This chain connects TRBV6-6 to TRBJ1-5; maybe TRBD1 (5 bases). Trimming removed 4 bases at V and 1 base at J, with 14 bases between. Germline-derived CDR1 and CDR2 are MNHNY and SVGAGI (reference sequence). The CDR3 totals 16 residues. CDR3: CASSSQPGGSNQPQHF. In nucleotides, the CDR3 is TGTGCCAGCAGTTCCCAGCCCGGGGGGAGCAATCAGCCCCAGCATTTT.

The CDR3 DNA reads TGTGCCAGCAGCCTCATGGGGTATGGTGAGCAGTTCTTC. It specifies CASSLMGYGEQFF. This chain links TRBV7-2 with TRBJ2-1; D ambiguous. The germline V gene has CDR1 SGHTA and CDR2 FQGNSA. The CDR3 extends over 13 amino acids. Trimming cost V 5 bases and J 9 bases, with 14 bases left between them.